This T cell receptor (beta chain) originates from a study of T cell responses to AZD1222 COVID-19 vaccine. This clone appeared once. Its antigen is not identified. Points from the study as a whole: A reported finding is that nearly half of spike-specific TCRs target unmutated variant regions. Seropositive AZD1222 recipients at baseline numbered only five to seven.

Between the trimmed V and J ends, which lost 4 bases and 1 base, there was a span of 8 bases. The length of the CDR3 is 13 residues. Germline CDR1 reads SGHRS; CDR2 reads YFSETQ. The repertoire was sequenced with immunoSEQ multiplex PCR; TCRdb's copy has only in-frame clones and lacks some. The sample lists 30,000 to 35,000 clones, 70% to 80% occurring once. Here the sequenced sample was peripheral blood, taken 28 days after the second AZD1222 dose. This TCR was recovered from an adult who received the AZD1222 COVID-19 vaccine. V is TRBV5-1 and J is TRBJ2-5; D is unclear. This chain's CDR3 is CASSPGPQETQYF. CDR3 nucleotides: TGCGCCAGCAGCCCGGGCCCCCAAGAGACCCAGTACTTC. Variable domain in full (rest from reference TRBV5-1 and TRBJ2-5): KAGVTQTPRYLIKTRGQQVTLSCSPISGHRSVSWYQQTPGQGLQFLFEYFSETQRNKGNFPGRFSGRQFSNSRSEMNVSTLELGDSALYLCASSPGPQETQYFGPGTRLLVL.